These 30 T cell receptor beta chains share one sample of origin, sequenced in a study of radiation and T cells in renal cell carcinoma. Described time point: baseline pretreatment blood. Sample treatment: 15 Gy SBRT to primary tumor, nephrectomy 4 weeks later. Generated by immunoSEQ multiplex PCR, the TCRdb table keeps only in-frame clones and is missing some. The repertoire includes about 140,000 clones, around 78% of them detected once, and approximately 20% sits in the top ten. Sequencing was performed on blood, taken from a patient whose treatment included radiotherapy and nephrectomy. These receptors all stem from a woman in her forties or fifties with renal cell carcinoma.

The rearrangement links TRBV6-6 to TRBJ1-2; a weak D match, TRBD1 (5 bases). This CDR3 spans 15 amino acids. CDR1 is MNHNY and CDR2 is SVGAGI in the germline V gene (reference sequence). V lost 7 bases and J 3 bases, leaving 18 bases between the germline ends. The DNA of the CDR3 is TGTGCCAGCATAAAGACCCGGGACTTCTACTATGGCTACACCTTC. As protein: CASIKTRDFYYGYTF.

The chain uses TRBV19 and TRBJ2-7; 10 nucleotides line up with TRBD1. This CDR3 region has 15 residues. Germline trimming cut 5 bases from V and 0 bases from J; bases unmatched to any gene: 4. The germline V gene has CDR1 LNHDA and CDR2 SQIVND (reference sequence). CDR3 protein: CASSFGQGVSYEQYF. The CDR3 region has the DNA TGTGCCAGTAGTTTCGGACAGGGGGTCTCCTACGAGCAGTACTTC.

The chain recombines TRBV29-1 with TRBJ2-7; 7 bases are a match to TRBD1. The CDR3 extends over 13 amino acids. The germline gives CDR1 SQVTM, CDR2 ANQGSEA. The V and J ends lost 1 base and 2 bases, in that order; junction bases with no gene match: 2. CDR3 amino acids: CSVEATGAYEQYF. The CDR3 coding sequence is TGCAGCGTTGAAGCAACAGGGGCCTACGAGCAGTACTTC.

The rearrangement uses TRBV7-2 and TRBJ2-7, with D perhaps TRBD1 (6 bases). The CDR3 loop spans 17 amino acids. The germline V and J ends were trimmed by 3 bases and 1 base, with 19 bases remaining between them. The germline CDR1 and CDR2 sequences are SGHTA and FQGNSA. The CDR3 sequence: CASSLGRLRDMSYEQYF. The CDR3 DNA reads TGTGCCAGCAGCTTGGGCCGCCTCCGGGACATGTCCTACGAGCAGTACTTC.

This clone was counted only a few times. The V gene is TRBV27, the J gene TRBJ1-2; no definite D call. Trimming stripped 3 bases from V and 0 bases from J, with 8 bases between. Germline-derived CDR1 and CDR2 are MNHEY and SMNVEV (reference sequence). CDR3 size: 14 residues. In DNA, the CDR3 is TGTGCCAGCAGTTTTTCAGCCCCTAACTATGGCTACACCTTC. Translation gives CASSFSAPNYGYTF.

The V call is TRBV15, the J call TRBJ2-5; D is uncertain. The CDR3 runs to 12 residues. The germline gives CDR1 LNHNV, CDR2 YYDKDF (reference sequence). Trimming stripped 1 base from V and 3 bases from J, with 3 bases between. The CDR3 reads CATSRGEETQYF. The CDR3 coding sequence is TGTGCCACCAGCAGAGGGGAAGAGACCCAGTACTTC.

This rearrangement joins TRBV10-3 to TRBJ2-6, with D perhaps matching TRBD1 or TRBD2 (5 bases each). Germline CDR1 ENHRY, CDR2 SYGVKD. Trimming left V 7 bases short and J 0 bases short, with 13 bases between. This CDR3 comprises 16 residues. The CDR3 nucleotides read TGTGCCATCATGGGGGACCCAGCCTCTGGGGCCAACGTCCTGACTTTC. It yields the protein CAIMGDPASGANVLTF.

For this clone: The sample holds other DNA sequences that translate to the same CDR3. The chain links TRBV14 to TRBJ1-4; no clear D. CDR3 size: 14 residues. V dropped 4 bases and J dropped 1 base, with 7 bases sitting between them. Germline CDR1 and CDR2: SGHDN and FVKESK. The CDR3 here is CASSPRRTNEKLFF. The CDR3, as DNA: TGTGCCAGCAGCCCCAGGAGAACTAATGAAAAACTGTTTTTT.

The chain employs TRBV10-3 and TRBJ1-5; TRBD1 agrees at 9 bases. The CDR3 totals 14 residues. Germline V lookup: CDR1 ENHRY, CDR2 SYGVKD. V gave up 4 bases and J gave up 6 bases; unmatched junction bases: 4. Written as DNA, the CDR3 is TGTGCCATCAGTGGGGACAGGGCGGGTCAGCCCCAGCATTTT. Translating it yields CAISGDRAGQPQHF.

The V gene is TRBV18, the J gene TRBJ2-7, with D perhaps being TRBD1 or TRBD2 (6 bases each). This CDR3 contains 17 residues. CDR1 is KGHSH and CDR2 is LQKENI in the germline V gene. The V and J ends lost 0 bases and 2 bases respectively, with 17 bases between them. This chain's CDR3 is CASSPPAGERGAYEQYF. The CDR3 DNA sequence: TGTGCCAGCTCACCACCGGCAGGCGAGAGGGGGGCCTACGAGCAGTACTTC.

The chain couples TRBV5-6 to TRBJ2-2; D perhaps matches TRBD1 (5 bases). With 4 bases removed from V and 5 bases from J, the gap between germline ends came to 15 bases. The CDR3 consists of 15 residues. Germline loops: CDR1 SGHDT, CDR2 YYEEEE. CDR3 nucleotide sequence: TGTGCCAGCAGCGATGACAGATCCCGTACCGGGGAGCTGTTTTTT. Translation gives CASSDDRSRTGELFF.

The rearrangement links TRBV5-1 to TRBJ2-7, with 8 bases lining up with TRBD2. Germline CDR1 and CDR2: SGHRS and YFSETQ. The CDR3 contains 17 residues. Unmatched junction bases numbered 10, after V lost 0 bases and J lost 2 bases. The CDR3 is CASSLAFSGTSAYEQYF. The CDR3 DNA reads TGCGCCAGCAGCTTGGCCTTCTCCGGGACTAGTGCCTACGAGCAGTACTTC.

This chain joins TRBV19 and TRBJ2-1; TRBD2 matches at 8 bases. The CDR3 has 12 amino acids. The germline V gene has CDR1 LNHDA and CDR2 SQIVND (reference sequence). The V and J ends lost 4 bases and 8 bases, in that order; junction bases with no gene match: 1. CDR3 in DNA: TGTGCCAGTAGTACGGGGGGGGATGAGCAGTTCTTC. Translated, it gives CASSTGGDEQFF.

The rearrangement links TRBV6-1 to TRBJ2-2, with D possibly TRBD2 on 6 matching bases. Per the germline V gene, CDR1 is MNHNS and CDR2 is SASEGT. CDR3 length equals 15 residues. V was trimmed by 4 bases and J by 2 bases, leaving 11 bases between them. DNA for the CDR3: TGTGCCAGCAGTGTCGGGACTCCTAACACCGGGGAGCTGTTTTTT. This codes for CASSVGTPNTGELFF.

This sequence joins TRBV4-1 and TRBJ1-2; 7 positions match TRBD1. Germline loops: CDR1 MGHRA, CDR2 YSYEKL. This CDR3 is 15 amino acids long. V shed 1 base, J shed 6 bases, and the junction held 8 bases outside the gene matches. Here the CDR3 reads CASSQATGVIDGYTF. In DNA form, the CDR3 reads TGCGCCAGCAGCCAAGCCACAGGGGTAATCGATGGCTACACCTTC.

This clone came up a few times. The chain is built from TRBV28 and TRBJ1-1; the D is unclear. The V gene's germline CDR1 is MDHEN and CDR2 SYDVKM. V shed 7 bases and J shed 1 base, with 13 bases lying between them. The CDR3 runs 14 residues. CDR3: CASTELGANTEAFF. CDR3 coding DNA: TGTGCCAGCACCGAATTGGGAGCGAACACTGAAGCTTTCTTT.

The rearrangement links TRBV28 to TRBJ1-2; D is uncertain. The germline V gene encodes CDR1 MDHEN and CDR2 SYDVKM. The CDR3 contains 12 residues. V lost 3 bases to trimming and J lost 2 bases, with 4 bases between them. Here the CDR3 reads CASSLGNYGYTF. In nucleotides, the CDR3 is TGTGCCAGCAGTTTGGGGAACTATGGCTACACCTTC.

This rearrangement joins TRBV5-1 to TRBJ1-1; D is unclear. CDR1 is SGHRS, CDR2 YFSETQ, per germline. This CDR3 is 15 amino acids long. With 0 bases removed from V and 0 bases from J, the gap between germline ends came to 9 bases. The CDR3 region has the DNA TGCGCCAGCAGCTTGGATGTGACGATGAACACTGAAGCTTTCTTT. Translating it yields CASSLDVTMNTEAFF.

The gene calls are TRBV4-3 and TRBJ1-2, with D hard to call. Germline assignment: CDR1 LGHNA and CDR2 YSLEER. V was clipped by 3 bases and J by 2 bases, with 13 bases between them. The CDR3 spans 15 residues. The CDR3 spells CASSHSRAENYGYTF. As DNA, the CDR3 is TGCGCCAGCAGCCATTCCCGGGCAGAGAACTATGGCTACACCTTC.

The chain joins TRBV5-1 to TRBJ2-5, with a possible D match to TRBD1 (6 bases). In germline, CDR1 is SGHRS, CDR2 YFSETQ. With 7 bases removed from V and 0 bases from J, the gap between germline ends came to 16 bases. This CDR3 is 15 amino acids long. This CDR3 reads CASGERGQYQETQYF. In DNA form, the CDR3 reads TGCGCCAGCGGAGAACGAGGACAGTACCAAGAGACCCAGTACTTC.

The V gene is TRBV9, the J gene TRBJ2-1; 8 bases agree with TRBD2. V shed 0 bases, J shed 5 bases, and the junction held 4 bases outside the gene matches. This CDR3 has 15 amino acids. Germline-derived CDR1 and CDR2 are SGDLS and YYNGEE. The CDR3 here is CASSVELAVNNEQFF. CDR3 DNA: TGTGCCAGCAGCGTAGAACTAGCGGTGAACAATGAGCAGTTCTTC.

The chain is built from TRBV5-6 and TRBJ1-3, with 9 positions matching TRBD1. The V gene end was trimmed by 7 bases and the J gene end by 1 base; junction bases not matched to a gene: 12. The CDR3 totals 17 residues. Germline-derived CDR1 and CDR2 are SGHDT and YYEEEE. CDR3 protein: CASFASGTGRSGNTIYF. CDR3 nucleotide sequence: TGTGCCAGCTTCGCGTCCGGGACAGGGCGTTCTGGAAACACCATATATTTT.

The chain joins TRBV6-5 to TRBJ2-1; TRBD2 matches at 11 bases. The V gene end was trimmed by 6 bases and the J gene end by 16 bases; junction bases not matched to a gene: 8. Per the germline V gene, CDR1 is MNHEY and CDR2 is SVGAGI. The length of the CDR3 is 12 residues. In DNA form, the CDR3 reads TGTGCCAGCAGACCCACTAGCGGGGGCTACTTCTTC. This sequence encodes CASRPTSGGYFF.

CDR3 sequence reads: CASTDPTTTYEQYF. In DNA, the CDR3 is TGTGCCAGCACGGACCCGACAACAACCTACGAGCAGTACTTC. The J gene is TRBJ2-7, the V gene TRBV25-1; D is uncertain. The CDR3 totals 14 residues. Trimming stripped 7 bases from V and 2 bases from J, with 15 bases between. From germline, CDR1 is MGHDK and CDR2 SYGVNS.

This chain uses TRBV27 with TRBJ1-2; maybe TRBD1 (6 bases). Deletions cut 7 bases from V and 4 bases from J, with 13 bases between. CDR1 is MNHEY, CDR2 SMNVEV, per germline (reference sequence). CDR3 length: 13 residues. DNA of the CDR3: TGTGCCAGCAAGGGGCAGGGGACCTATGGCTACACCTTC. This sequence encodes CASKGQGTYGYTF.

J is TRBJ2-7 and V is TRBV9; D gene uncertain. The CDR3 length is 14 residues. Trimming removed 3 bases at V and 2 bases at J, with 12 bases between. Germline V gene data show CDR1 as SGDLS and CDR2 as YYNGEE. Here the CDR3 reads CASSGRPDAYEQYF. DNA for the CDR3: TGTGCCAGCAGCGGCCGACCGGATGCCTACGAGCAGTACTTC.

V gene TRBV29-1 combines with J gene TRBJ2-1; TRBD1 agrees at 7 bases. The CDR3 is 17 amino acids. The germline gives CDR1 SQVTM, CDR2 ANQGSEA. Trimming removed 8 bases from V and 1 base from J; junction bases left unmatched: 17. The CDR3 DNA sequence: TGCAGCTTGGGCAAGGGGGCCCCGGTAGGGTCCTACAATGAGCAGTTCTTC. Protein product: CSLGKGAPVGSYNEQFF.

The genes are TRBV6-6 and TRBJ2-7; 11 nucleotides line up with TRBD2. V lost 0 bases and J lost 2; bases outside the gene matches: 0. The CDR3 spans 15 residues. Germline-derived CDR1 and CDR2 are MNHNY and SVGAGI (reference sequence). The CDR3, as DNA: TGTGCCAGCAGTTACTCGACTAGCGGGACCTACGAGCAGTACTTC. Its protein product is CASSYSTSGTYEQYF.

The gene calls are TRBV9 and TRBJ2-2; 8 bases agree with TRBD1. Germline V CDR1 and CDR2: SGDLS, YYNGEE. The V gene end was trimmed by 6 bases and the J gene end by 3 bases; junction bases not matched to a gene: 7. The CDR3 spans 15 residues. The CDR3 DNA follows: TGTGCCAGCAACCGACAGGGGCGACACACCGGGGAGCTGTTTTTT. Translated, it gives CASNRQGRHTGELFF.

The chain has TRBV27 and TRBJ1-2, with 8 bases aligning to TRBD1. The CDR3 loop spans 15 amino acids. Unmatched junction bases numbered 6, after V lost 3 bases and J lost 3 bases. Germline-derived CDR1 and CDR2 are MNHEY and SMNVEV (reference sequence). In DNA form, the CDR3 reads TGTGCCAGCAGTTTTGTCAGGGGGCGGCACTATGGCTACACCTTC. Encoded protein: CASSFVRGRHYGYTF.